The 12 T cell receptor beta chains presented below share a single source sample, sequenced in a study of immune evolution from preneoplasia to lung adenocarcinoma. TCRdb's copy holds only in-frame clones and misses some; the assay was immunoSEQ multiplex PCR. There are some 3,500 clones in the sample; around 84% occur only once, and 4.5% to 6% lies in the top ten. The sequenced sample consisted of FFPE lung adenocarcinoma in situ tissue. The receptors come from a person aged 65 to 85 with lung adenocarcinoma.

The CDR3 bases are TGCAGCGCCTCTCTCTATTCGGCGGGGGAGGGCTTCTTACAAGAGACCCAGTACTTC. Residues: CSASLYSAGEGFLQETQYF. This rearrangement joins TRBV29-1 to TRBJ2-5; 7 bases agree with TRBD2. V lost 7 bases to trimming and J lost 2 bases; unmatched junction nucleotides: 25. Germline-derived CDR1 and CDR2 are SQVTM and ANQGSEA. The CDR3 is 19 amino acids.

The chain is built from TRBV6-1 and TRBJ2-1; D assignment may be TRBD1 or TRBD2 (5 bases each). The CDR3 is made up of 15 amino acids. Germline assignment: CDR1 MNHNS and CDR2 SASEGT. V was pared by 2 bases and J by 6 bases, with 14 bases between. CDR3: CASSEWGRTGNEQFF. As DNA, the CDR3 is TGTGCCAGCAGTGAATGGGGCAGGACTGGCAATGAGCAGTTCTTC.

This clone was counted a single time. The V gene is TRBV6-6, the J gene TRBJ2-7; 11 bases match TRBD1. The germline V gene encodes CDR1 MNHNY and CDR2 SVGAGI (reference sequence). V dropped 7 bases and J dropped 3; count of bases not matched to a gene: 5. The CDR3 is 14 amino acids. CDR3 in amino acids: CASNGQGAHYEQYF. As DNA, the CDR3 is TGTGCCAGCAACGGACAGGGGGCGCACTACGAGCAGTACTTC.

The rearrangement links TRBV4-1 to TRBJ2-1; 7 bases are shared with TRBD2. CDR1 is MGHRA, CDR2 YSYEKL, per germline. The CDR3 covers 13 residues. J lost 9 bases, V lost 4 bases, and 6 bases had no gene match. The DNA for the CDR3 is TGCGCCAGCAGCCCCGTGGGACTAACTGAGCAGTTCTTC. Amino acids: CASSPVGLTEQFF.

CDR3 DNA: TGTGCCAGCAGTCTATCTTCCCTCATCAATGAGCAGTTCTTC. Translating gives CASSLSSLINEQFF. The chain carries TRBV28 and TRBJ2-1, with D unresolved. Trimming pared 5 bases from V and 6 bases from J, leaving 14 bases between. CDR1 and CDR2 (germline): MDHEN, SYDVKM. The CDR3 length is 14 residues. Drawing the rest from reference TRBV28 and TRBJ2-1, the complete variable domain is DVKVTQSSRYLVKRTGEKVFLECVQDMDHENMFWYRQDPGLGLRLIYFSYDVKMKEKGDIPEGYSVSREKKERFSLILESASTNQTSMYLCASSLSSLINEQFFGPGTRLTVL.

The V call is TRBV4-1, the J call TRBJ1-2; weak D call: TRBD1 (5 bases). Per the germline V gene, CDR1 is MGHRA and CDR2 is YSYEKL. V lost 3 bases and J 5 bases, leaving 16 bases between the germline ends. The CDR3 is 15 residues long. The CDR3 spells CASSHPTGGSYGYTF. In nucleotides, the CDR3 is TGCGCCAGCAGCCACCCGACGGGGGGAAGTTATGGCTACACCTTC.

This rearrangement joins TRBV5-8 to TRBJ2-5; 7 nucleotides align to TRBD2. V trimming: 3 bases; J trimming: 5 bases; junction bases outside the gene matches: 10. The CDR3 has 15 amino acids. The germline V gene has CDR1 SGHTS and CDR2 YDEGEE. The DNA for the CDR3 is TGTGCCAGCAGCTCCGGGACTATGACATCGGAGACCCAGTACTTC. Translation gives CASSSGTMTSETQYF.

This clone has a handful of counts. The CDR3 here is CAISDETIIDEQFF. DNA of the CDR3: TGTGCCATCAGTGACGAGACCATAATCGATGAGCAGTTCTTC. The chain has TRBV10-3 and TRBJ2-1; D remains ambiguous. The germline V gene encodes CDR1 ENHRY and CDR2 SYGVKD. The CDR3 covers 14 residues. The V end lost 3 bases, the J end lost 8 bases, and 14 bases lay between the germline ends.

The chain is built from TRBV2 and TRBJ1-1; tentatively, D is TRBD1 (6 bases). The germline V and J ends were trimmed by 9 bases and 5 bases, with 19 bases remaining between them. Germline CDR1 is SNHLY and CDR2 is FYNNEI. This CDR3 has 14 amino acids. The DNA for the CDR3 is TGTGCCAGAAAGGGAAGGGGGTGGGGAACTGAAGCTTTCTTT. Translated, it gives CARKGRGWGTEAFF.

This chain joins TRBV2 and TRBJ1-5; 11 positions match TRBD1. In germline, CDR1 is SNHLY, CDR2 FYNNEI. V trimming: 4 bases; J trimming: 1 base; junction bases outside the gene matches: 9. The CDR3 has 18 amino acids. As DNA, the CDR3 is TGTGCCAGCAGTGCCGGGACAGGGGGACCCTTGAGCAATCAGCCCCAGCATTTT. Protein: CASSAGTGGPLSNQPQHF.

CDR3 nucleotide sequence: TGTGCCAGCCACCGCATGGTTACCACATACAGAGACTATGGCTACACCTTC. As protein: CASHRMVTTYRDYGYTF. This chain uses TRBV28 with TRBJ1-2; D unclear. Trimming pared 8 bases from V and 3 bases from J, leaving 25 bases between. The CDR3 runs 17 residues. Germline CDR1 MDHEN, CDR2 SYDVKM.

CDR3 nucleotides: TGTGCCAGCAGCTCTGACAGGGGAGAGACCCAGTACTTC. Encoded protein: CASSSDRGETQYF. V is TRBV7-3 and J is TRBJ2-5, with 8 bases aligning to TRBD1. Trimming removed 4 bases from V and 4 bases from J; junction bases left unmatched: 2. This CDR3 is 13 amino acids long. In germline, CDR1 is SGHTA, CDR2 FQGTGA.